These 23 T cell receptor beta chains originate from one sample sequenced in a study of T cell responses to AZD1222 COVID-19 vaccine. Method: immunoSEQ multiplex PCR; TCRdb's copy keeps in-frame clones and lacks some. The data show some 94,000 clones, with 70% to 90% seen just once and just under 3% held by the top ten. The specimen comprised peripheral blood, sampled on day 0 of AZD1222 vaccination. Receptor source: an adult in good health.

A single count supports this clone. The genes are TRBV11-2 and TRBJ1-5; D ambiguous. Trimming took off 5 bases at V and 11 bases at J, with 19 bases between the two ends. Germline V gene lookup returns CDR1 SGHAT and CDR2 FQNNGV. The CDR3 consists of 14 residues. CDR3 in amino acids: CASSPVRSQVAQHF. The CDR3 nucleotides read TGTGCCAGCAGCCCGGTTCGGTCACAAGTGGCCCAGCATTTT.

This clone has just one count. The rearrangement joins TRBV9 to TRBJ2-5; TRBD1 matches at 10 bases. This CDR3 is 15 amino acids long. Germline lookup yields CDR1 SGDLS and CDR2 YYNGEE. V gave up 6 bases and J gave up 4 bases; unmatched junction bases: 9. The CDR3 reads CASTQGQGRVETQYF. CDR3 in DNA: TGTGCCAGCACCCAGGGACAGGGGCGTGTAGAGACCCAGTACTTC.

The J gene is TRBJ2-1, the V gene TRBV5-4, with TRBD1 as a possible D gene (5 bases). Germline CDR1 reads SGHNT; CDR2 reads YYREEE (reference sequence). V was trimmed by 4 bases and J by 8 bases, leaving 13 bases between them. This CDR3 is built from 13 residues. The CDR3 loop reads CASSQGMVDEQFF. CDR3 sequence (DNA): TGTGCCAGCAGCCAGGGTATGGTCGATGAGCAGTTCTTC. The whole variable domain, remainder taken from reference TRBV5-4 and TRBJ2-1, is ETGVTQSPTHLIKTRGQQVTLRCSSQSGHNTVSWYQQALGQGPQFIFQYYREEENGRGNFPPRFSGLQFPNYSSELNVNALELDDSALYLCASSQGMVDEQFFGPGTRLTVL.

CDR3 coding DNA: TGTGCCAGCAACTGGGGGGCAGGGACTGAAGCTTTCTTT. Protein product: CASNWGAGTEAFF. This sequence joins TRBV25-1 and TRBJ1-1, with D possibly being TRBD1 (6 bases). The CDR3 extends over 13 amino acids. Germline-derived CDR1 and CDR2 are MGHDK and SYGVNS. The ends were cut back, 7 bases at V and 5 bases at J, with 14 bases in the middle.

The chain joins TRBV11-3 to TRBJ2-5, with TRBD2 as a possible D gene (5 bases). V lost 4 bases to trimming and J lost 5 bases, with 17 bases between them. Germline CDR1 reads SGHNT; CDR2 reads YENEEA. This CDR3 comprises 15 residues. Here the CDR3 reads CASSSRHGRGETQYF. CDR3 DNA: TGTGCCAGCAGCTCAAGGCACGGAAGAGGGGAGACCCAGTACTTC.

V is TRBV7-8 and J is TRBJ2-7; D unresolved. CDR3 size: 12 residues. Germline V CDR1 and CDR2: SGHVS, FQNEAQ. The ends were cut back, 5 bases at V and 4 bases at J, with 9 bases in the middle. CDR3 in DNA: TGTGCCAGCAGCCCACCAAAGTACGAGCAGTACTTC. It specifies CASSPPKYEQYF.

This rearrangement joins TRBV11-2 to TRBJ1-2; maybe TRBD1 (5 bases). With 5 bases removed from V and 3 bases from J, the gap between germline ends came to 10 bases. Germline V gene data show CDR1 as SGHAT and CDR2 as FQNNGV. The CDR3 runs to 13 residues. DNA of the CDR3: TGTGCCAGCAGCGACGGGGCATACTATGGCTACACCTTC. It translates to CASSDGAYYGYTF.

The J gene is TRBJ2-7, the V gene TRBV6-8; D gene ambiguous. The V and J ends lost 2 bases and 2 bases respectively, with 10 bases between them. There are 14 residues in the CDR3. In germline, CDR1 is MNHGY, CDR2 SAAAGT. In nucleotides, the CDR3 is TGTGCCAGCAGTTACGGAAAGTCGGCCTACGAGCAGTACTTC. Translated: CASSYGKSAYEQYF.

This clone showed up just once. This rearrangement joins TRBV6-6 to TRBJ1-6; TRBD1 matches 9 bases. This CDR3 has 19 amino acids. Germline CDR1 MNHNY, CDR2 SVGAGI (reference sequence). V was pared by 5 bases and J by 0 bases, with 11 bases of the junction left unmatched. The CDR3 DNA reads TGTGCCAGCAGTCGGAGGACAGGGGATCTCGGCTCCTATAATTCACCCCTCCACTTT. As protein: CASSRRTGDLGSYNSPLHF.

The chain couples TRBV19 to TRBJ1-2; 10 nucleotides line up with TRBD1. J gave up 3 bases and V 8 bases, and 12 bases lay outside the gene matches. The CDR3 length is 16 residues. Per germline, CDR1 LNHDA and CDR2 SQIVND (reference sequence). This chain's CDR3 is CASSGTGARGDYGYTF. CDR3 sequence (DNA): TGTGCCAGTTCCGGGACAGGGGCTCGGGGGGACTATGGCTACACCTTC. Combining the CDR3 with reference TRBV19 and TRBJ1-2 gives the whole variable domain DGGITQSPKYLFRKEGQNVTLSCEQNLNHDAMYWYRQDPGQGLRLIYYSQIVNDFQKGDIAEGYSVSREKKESFPLTVTSAQKNPTAFYLCASSGTGARGDYGYTFGSGTRLTVV.

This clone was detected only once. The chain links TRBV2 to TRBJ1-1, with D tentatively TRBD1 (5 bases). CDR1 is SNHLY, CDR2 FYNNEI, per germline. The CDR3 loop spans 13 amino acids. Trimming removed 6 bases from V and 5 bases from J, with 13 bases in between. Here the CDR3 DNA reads TGTGCCAGCAGAGGGGAGGTATGGACTGAAGCTTTCTTT. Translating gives CASRGEVWTEAFF. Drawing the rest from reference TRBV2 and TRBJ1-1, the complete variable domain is EPEVTQTPSHQVTQMGQEVILRCVPISNHLYFYWYRQILGQKVEFLVSFYNNEISEKSEIFDDQFSVERPDGSNFTLKIRSTKLEDSAMYFCASRGEVWTEAFFGQGTRLTVV.

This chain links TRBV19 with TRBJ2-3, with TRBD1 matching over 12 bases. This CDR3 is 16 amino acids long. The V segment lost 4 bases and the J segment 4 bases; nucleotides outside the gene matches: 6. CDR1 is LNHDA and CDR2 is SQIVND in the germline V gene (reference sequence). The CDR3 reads CASSTGTGGIADTQYF. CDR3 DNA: TGTGCCAGTAGTACCGGGACAGGGGGCATCGCAGATACGCAGTATTTT.

CDR3 sequence reads: CASKRRQDFSTGNTIYF. The CDR3 bases are TGTGCCAGTAAAAGGAGACAGGACTTTTCTACCGGAAACACCATATATTTT. The chain employs TRBV19 and TRBJ1-3, with D possibly TRBD1 on 6 matching bases. The V gene's germline CDR1 is LNHDA and CDR2 SQIVND (reference sequence). Trimming shortened V by 7 bases and J by 4 bases, and 23 bases separated the two germline ends. The CDR3 loop spans 17 amino acids.

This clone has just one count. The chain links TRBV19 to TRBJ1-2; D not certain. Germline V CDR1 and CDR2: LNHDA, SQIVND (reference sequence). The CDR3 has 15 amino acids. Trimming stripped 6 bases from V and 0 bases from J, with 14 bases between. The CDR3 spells CASSSSAGANYGYTF. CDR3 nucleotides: TGTGCCAGTAGCTCATCGGCGGGAGCTAACTATGGCTACACCTTC.

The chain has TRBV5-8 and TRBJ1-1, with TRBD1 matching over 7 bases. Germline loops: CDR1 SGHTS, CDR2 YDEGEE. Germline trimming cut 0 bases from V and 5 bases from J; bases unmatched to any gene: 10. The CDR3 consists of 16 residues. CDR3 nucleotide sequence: TGTGCCAGCAGCTTGGGAGAGGGGGCTGGGAGAACTGAAGCTTTCTTT. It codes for CASSLGEGAGRTEAFF.

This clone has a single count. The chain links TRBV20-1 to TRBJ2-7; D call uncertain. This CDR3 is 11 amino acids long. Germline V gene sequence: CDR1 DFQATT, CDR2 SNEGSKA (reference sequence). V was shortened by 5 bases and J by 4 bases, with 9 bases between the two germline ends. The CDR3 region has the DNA TGCAGTGCTCTGACTGAATACGAGCAGTACTTC. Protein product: CSALTEYEQYF.

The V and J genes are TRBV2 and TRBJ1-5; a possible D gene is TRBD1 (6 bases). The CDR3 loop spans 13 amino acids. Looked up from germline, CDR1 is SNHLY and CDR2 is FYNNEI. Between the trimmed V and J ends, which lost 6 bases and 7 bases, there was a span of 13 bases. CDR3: CASSARGGQPQHF. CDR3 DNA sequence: TGTGCCAGCAGCGCAAGGGGGGGCCAGCCCCAGCATTTT.

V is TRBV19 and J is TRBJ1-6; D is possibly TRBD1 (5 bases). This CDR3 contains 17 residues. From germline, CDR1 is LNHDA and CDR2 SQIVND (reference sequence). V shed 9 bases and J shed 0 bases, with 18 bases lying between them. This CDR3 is CARSPGGVSSYNSPLHF. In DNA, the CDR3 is TGTGCCAGGTCCCCAGGAGGGGTAAGCTCCTATAATTCACCCCTCCACTTT.

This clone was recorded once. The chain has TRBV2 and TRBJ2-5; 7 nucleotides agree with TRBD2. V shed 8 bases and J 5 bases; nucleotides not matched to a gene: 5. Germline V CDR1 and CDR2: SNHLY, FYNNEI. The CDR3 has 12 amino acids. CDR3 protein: CASYGGVETQYF. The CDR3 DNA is TGTGCCAGCTATGGGGGGGTGGAGACCCAGTACTTC.

The CDR3: CASSALAGGYNEQFF. The CDR3 DNA is TGTGCCAGCAGTGCACTAGCGGGAGGGTACAATGAGCAGTTCTTC. The chain recombines TRBV6-6 with TRBJ2-1; the match to TRBD2 covers 13 bases. With 5 bases clipped from V and 4 bases from J, the junction kept 2 bases outside the gene matches. Germline values: CDR1 MNHNY, CDR2 SVGAGI (reference sequence). The CDR3 contains 15 residues.

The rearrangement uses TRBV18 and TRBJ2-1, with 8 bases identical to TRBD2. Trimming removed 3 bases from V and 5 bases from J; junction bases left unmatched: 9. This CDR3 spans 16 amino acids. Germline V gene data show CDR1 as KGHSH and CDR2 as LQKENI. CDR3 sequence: CASSPRAGAVNNEQFF. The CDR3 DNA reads TGTGCCAGCTCACCGAGAGCGGGAGCGGTAAACAATGAGCAGTTCTTC.

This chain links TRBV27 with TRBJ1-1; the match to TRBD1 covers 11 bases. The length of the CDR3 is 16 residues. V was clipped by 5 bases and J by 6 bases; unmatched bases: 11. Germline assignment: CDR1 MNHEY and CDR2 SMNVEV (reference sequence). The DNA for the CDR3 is TGTGCCAGCAGTGCCCGGGACAGGGGGATGGGCGCTGAAGCTTTCTTT. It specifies CASSARDRGMGAEAFF.

CDR3 region: CASSPRTGGGINEQYF. The CDR3 coding sequence is TGTGCCAGCAGTCCCCGGACAGGGGGAGGGATCAACGAGCAGTACTTC. The chain employs TRBV6-2 or TRBV6-3 and TRBJ2-7, with 10 bases aligning to TRBD1. The CDR3 consists of 16 residues. Per the germline V gene, CDR1 is MNHEY and CDR2 is SVGEGT. V was pared by 5 bases and J by 5 bases, with 12 bases of the junction left unmatched.